Given below is one T cell receptor (beta chain) in context. This clone was seen just once. Its antigen is currently not known. No much larger clone exists at a distance of one base, and base qualities are not known. Patients underwent resection in Japan or China between about 2014 and 2017. The histologic diagnosis of each case was independently confirmed on H&E slides by two lung cancer pathologists. To enrich premalignant or tumor cells for nucleic acid extraction, macro-dissection was performed after pathologic assessment. FFPE tissue was used for DNA isolation with the AllPrep DNA/RNA FFPE Kit. From a lookup of the germline V gene, CDR1 and CDR2 are SGHRS and YFSETQ. V gives up 1 base and J gives up 1 base, and the segment between their germline ends measures 5 bases. From cysteine to phenylalanine, the CDR3 is 13 amino acids long. Only the CDR3 DNA is retained, 39 bases long and in frame from the first base.

The data were taken from a study of immune evolution from preneoplasia to lung adenocarcinoma listed by TCRdb under 2021. Context from the whole study: HLA loss of heterozygosity was seen in approximately 6.7%, 15% and 36% of AIS, MIA and ADC lesions, and in no AAH lesions. Resected precursor lesions (AAH, AIS, MIA) and invasive adenocarcinomas were compared against paired morphologically normal lung tissue. The overall cohort was made up of 53 patients with pulmonary nodules who had surgical resection. It was reported in the study that 100 to 110 samples were used for TCR sequencing. The study profiled immune contexture across lung adenocarcinoma precursors and invasive adenocarcinoma using immune gene expression, TCR sequencing and multiplex immunofluorescence. The immune data were integrated with whole exome sequencing and methylation data obtained from the same cohort of nodules. POLYSOLVER was used to infer Class I HLA alleles from exome data, while LOHHLA was used to detect allele-specific HLA loss. Sample size was determined by specimen availability and not by a prior power calculation. TCR sequencing data came from 51 patients.

Using the immunoSEQ hsTCRbeta Kit, TCR beta CDR3 regions were sequenced from DNA. The paper's processing steps were these. The ImmunoSEQ Analyzer was used to analyse the TCR sequencing data. T cell clonality was defined as 1 minus Pielou's evenness, as computed on productive rearrangements. The inverse Simpson index, applied to productive templates, was used to measure T cell diversity. T cell density was TCR beta template counts normalized to usable DNA, estimated by amplifying and sequencing housekeeping genes. TCR metrics were compared across histologic stages using two-sided Kruskal-Wallis tests. In its TCRdb copy, this immuneACCESS table keeps in-frame sequences only and misses some clones. Where compared with another copy, unresolved V genes explain less than half of these, and the others have no known cause. The V and J calls and clone size are taken from that table; D and trimming were inferred from the DNA. A total of just over 6,000 clones appear in this sample, around four fifths of them only once. Less than 7.5% of the sample goes to the ten largest clones.

General conclusions and limits of the study: Because all patients came from Japan and China, whether the findings apply to Western populations was uncertain. The findings reflected association rather than direct causation, and larger cohorts with long-term follow-up and longitudinal biopsies were considered necessary. Normal lung showed the highest clonality, whereas later-stage lesions appeared to have higher T cell density and diversity but lower clonality. Compared with EGFR-mutant or double wild-type lesions, KRAS-mutant nodules had the highest T cell clonality. Normal lung had the highest top T cell clone frequencies, and these frequencies appeared to fall progressively from AAH through AIS, MIA and invasive adenocarcinoma.

This sequence uses TRBV5-1 and TRBJ1-1, with no D gene named confidently. The TCR was taken from a person aged 50 or older with lung adenocarcinoma. The sample taken for sequencing was FFPE minimally invasive lung adenocarcinoma tissue. Reading the label with the study, this specimen's cell subset or site is: micro-invasive lung adenocarcinoma (MIA). For the CDR3, the sequence is CASSLWQNTEAFF. The nucleotide sequence is TGCGCCAGCAGCTTGTGGCAGAACACTGAAGCTTTCTTT. This CDR3, with the reference TRBV5-1 and TRBJ1-1 proteins standing in past its ends, gives the full variable domain KAGVTQTPRYLIKTRGQQVTLSCSPISGHRSVSWYQQTPGQGLQFLFEYFSETQRNKGNFPGRFSGRQFSNSRSEMNVSTLELGDSALYLCASSLWQNTEAFFGQGTRLTVV.